The T cell receptor beta chain under discussion was sequenced for a study of T cells in Graves' hyperthyroidism and ophthalmopathy. A word on this clonotype: Its antigen is not identified.

General study results and limits: Most expanded thyroid clonotypes above 0.001 also appeared in blood. Model predictions of ophthalmopathy came a median 6.5 months before onset.

RNA transcripts gave rise to amplified TCR beta CDR3 regions. The TCR CDR3 was amplified in a first-round RT-PCR using the HTBI primer set. TCRdb recomputed calls from the multiplex PCR reads with MiXCR, one row per CDR3 protein. The sample yields around 530,000 distinct CDR3 sequences, more than 15% seen once. Any patient presenting with uncontrolled infection, other autoimmune disease, pregnancy or lactation was left out. Source material for PBMCs was about 10 ml fresh peripheral blood. The specimen was blood. The source is a woman under 30 with Graves' ophthalmopathy.

CDR3 sequence (DNA): TGCAGTGCTACAGCCACCGGGGAGCTGTTTTTT. It encodes CSATATGELFF. The rearrangement links TRBV20-1 to TRBJ2-2; D ambiguous. Between the trimmed V and J ends, which lost 4 bases and 4 bases, there was a span of 4 bases. The CDR3 length is 11 residues. Germline V gene data show CDR1 as DFQATT and CDR2 as SNEGSKA (reference sequence).